This TCR beta chain was sequenced in a study of blood T cell repertoires in COVID-19. Study-wide context: Some COVID-19 samples were acute and others convalescent; all came from the United States, Italy and Spain.

Methods used by the authors: For nucleated cells, counts were estimated from reference gene primer amplification. Data came from immunoSEQ multiplex PCR; TCRdb stores just in-frame clones and leaves some out. For V, J and clone size, that table is used; D and trimming come from the DNA. The repertoire holds 200,000 to 300,000 clones, with approximately 83% as singletons. Germline values: CDR1 SGHDT, CDR2 YYEEEE. Trimming cost V 4 bases and J 5 bases; bases outside gene matches: 17. The CDR3 is made up of 18 amino acids. The specimen was peripheral blood. The chain uses TRBV5-6 and TRBJ1-5, with 8 bases identical to TRBD1. The receptor's source is a woman in her 30s who had recovered from COVID-19. CDR3 loop: CASSKSRDRSGPDQPQHF. CDR3 nucleotide sequence: TGTGCCAGCAGCAAGTCCCGGGACAGGTCTGGTCCTGATCAGCCCCAGCATTTT.